This TCR beta chain was sequenced for a study of beta chain features in type 1 diabetes. The wider study: Across every sample, roughly 100 million sorted cells were examined in total.

A word on this clone: Antigen specificity is unknown.

The entirety of the isolated RNA underwent reverse transcription, so expressed TCRB transcripts were sequenced. The method was immunoSEQ multiplex PCR; TCRdb's version includes in-frame clones alone and lacks a portion of them. This sample has some 900,000 clones, with about a sixth found just once. Study-wide findings and caveats: The question left open here concerned HLA type influencing TCRB rearrangement.

The CDR3 sequence is 15 residues long. Germline values: CDR1 SGHRS, CDR2 YFSETQ. V was clipped by 2 bases and J by 4 bases; unmatched bases: 7. Sequenced sample: naive CD4+ T cells from blood. The chain employs TRBV5-1 and TRBJ2-3; 7 positions match TRBD2. This receptor was obtained from a young woman in good health. CDR3 in DNA: TGCGCCAGCAGCTTCCGCCGACTAGCCGCAGATACGCAGTATTTT. Residues: CASSFRRLAADTQYF.